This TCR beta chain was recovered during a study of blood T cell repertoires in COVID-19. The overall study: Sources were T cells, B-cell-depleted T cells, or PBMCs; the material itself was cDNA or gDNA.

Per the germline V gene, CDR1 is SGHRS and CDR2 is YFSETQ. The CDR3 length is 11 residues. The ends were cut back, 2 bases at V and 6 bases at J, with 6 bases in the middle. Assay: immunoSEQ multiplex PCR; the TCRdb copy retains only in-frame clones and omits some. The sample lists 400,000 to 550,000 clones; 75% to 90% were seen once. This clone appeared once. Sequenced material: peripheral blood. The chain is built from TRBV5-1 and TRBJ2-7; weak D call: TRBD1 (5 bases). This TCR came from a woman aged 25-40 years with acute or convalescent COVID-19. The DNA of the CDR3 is TGCGCCAGCAGCTTTGGGGCCGAGCAGTACTTC. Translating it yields CASSFGAEQYF.